This TCR beta chain was captured by sequencing in a study of PD-1 blockade in classical Hodgkin lymphoma. Study observations and caveats: Nivolumab initiated under 1 year post-ASCT led to patient exclusion. By C4D1 there was a significant rise in CD4+ TCR diversity but not in CD8+ TCR diversity. Newly diagnosed patients were reported to exhibit reduced baseline TCR diversity relative to healthy donors.

Measured with immunoSEQ multiplex PCR; TCRdb has only the in-frame clones, and not every one. The top ten hold roughly 7% of the sample, which has over 50,000 clones, around 86% seen once. The germline V and J ends were trimmed by 5 bases and 5 bases, with 12 bases remaining between them. The CDR3 loop spans 13 amino acids. Germline V gives CDR1 MNHNS, CDR2 SASEGT. Indicated time point: cycle 4 day 1 (C4D1), after less than 7 weeks of nivolumab. Relapse was seen in all patients after autologous stem cell transplantation, and brentuximab vedotin exposure was variable. Details on this clone: Its antigen is unknown.

The gene calls are TRBV6-1 and TRBJ2-5; D is ambiguous. The sample here was peripheral blood mononuclear cells (PBMCs), taken before the fourth cycle of nivolumab. This receptor was obtained from a human donor with classical Hodgkin lymphoma. The CDR3 here is CASSWERSETQYF. The CDR3 coding sequence is TGTGCCAGCAGTTGGGAACGGTCCGAGACCCAGTACTTC.